The source of this T cell receptor beta chain is a study of blood T cell repertoires in COVID-19. Study at large: Acute-phase and convalescent COVID-19 samples originated in the United States, Italy and Spain.

The germline gives CDR1 SGHNT, CDR2 YYREEE (reference sequence). This CDR3 comprises 11 residues. V was clipped by 4 bases and J by 11 bases; unmatched bases: 3. Sequenced by immunoSEQ multiplex PCR; TCRdb stores in-frame clones only, minus some. The sample includes about 110,000 clones, just over 70% of them seen just once. The sample comprised peripheral blood. The rearrangement links TRBV5-4 to TRBJ2-1, with TRBD2 matching over 7 bases. The source is a woman in her 40s with acute or convalescent COVID-19. CDR3 sequence (DNA): TGTGCCAGCAGCCCGGGGGGAAAGCAGTTCTTC. This sequence encodes CASSPGGKQFF.